Following are 20 T cell receptor beta chains from one sample sequenced in a study of blood T cells in healthy people across ages. The authors ran a second PCR of about 7 to 12 cycles using a sample-barcoded 5' primer and a J-beta primer mix. TCRdb ran MiXCR on the 5' RACE reads and lists one entry per CDR3 protein. Among 650,000 to 1,000,000 distinct CDR3 sequences listed, 35% to 40% were seen once. Material: blood. These TCRs come from a man aged 18 to 29 in good health.

This clonotype was observed a handful of times. The gene calls are TRBV25-1 and TRBJ1-3; D uncertain. Germline values: CDR1 MGHDK, CDR2 SYGVNS. This CDR3 comprises 13 residues. Trimming cost V 5 bases and J 0 bases, with 5 bases left between them. CDR3 DNA: TGTGCCAGCAGTACGGGCTCTGGAAACACCATATATTTT. Its protein product is CASSTGSGNTIYF.

The V gene is TRBV7-2, the J gene TRBJ1-2; D not certain. V shed 5 bases and J shed 6 bases, with 13 bases lying between them. The CDR3 sequence is 13 residues long. Germline loops: CDR1 SGHTA, CDR2 FQGNSA. CDR3 sequence (DNA): TGTGCCAGCAGCCCGGGGAGGGAGGATGGCTACACCTTC. Amino acids: CASSPGREDGYTF.

This clonotype was seen a handful of times. V is TRBV4-1 and J is TRBJ1-2; no definite D call. The germline V gene encodes CDR1 MGHRA and CDR2 YSYEKL. This CDR3 region has 13 residues. Between the trimmed V and J ends, which lost 6 bases and 3 bases, there was a span of 11 bases. The CDR3 loop reads CASSSIRDYGYTF. In DNA form, the CDR3 reads TGCGCCAGCAGTTCCATTCGGGACTATGGCTACACCTTC.

This clonotype was picked up a small number of times. The gene calls are TRBV20-1 and TRBJ1-4, with TRBD1 matching 8 bases. V was pared by 6 bases and J by 4 bases, with 7 bases of the junction left unmatched. CDR3 length: 14 residues. Germline CDR1 reads DFQATT; CDR2 reads SNEGSKA (reference sequence). CDR3 residues: CSARGTGGNEKLFF. DNA of the CDR3: TGCAGTGCCCGAGGAACAGGGGGTAATGAAAAACTGTTTTTT.

The V and J genes are TRBV10-3 and TRBJ1-1; TRBD1 is a possible D gene (5 bases). Germline CDR1 reads ENHRY; CDR2 reads SYGVKD. V lost 2 bases and J lost 7, with 11 bases in between. CDR3 length equals 13 residues. CDR3 residues: CAISEGGNREAFF. CDR3 nucleotide sequence: TGTGCCATCAGTGAGGGGGGGAATCGTGAAGCTTTCTTT.

V usage is TRBV12-3 or TRBV12-4 and J usage is TRBJ1-2; no clear D gene. The CDR3 has 15 amino acids. V gave up 3 bases and J gave up 1 base, with 12 bases separating them. Here the CDR3 DNA reads TGTGCCAGCAGTTTTAGGGAGGGAATTAACTATGGCTACACCTTC. It specifies CASSFREGINYGYTF.

V gene TRBV7-2 combines with J gene TRBJ1-5, with 7 bases identical to TRBD1. CDR1 SGHTA and CDR2 FQGNSA come from the germline V gene. J gave up 2 bases and V 5 bases, and 6 bases lay outside the gene matches. This CDR3 spans 15 amino acids. CDR3 sequence reads: CASSRQGMGNQPQHF. The CDR3, as DNA: TGTGCCAGCAGCAGACAGGGAATGGGCAATCAGCCCCAGCATTTT.

V usage is TRBV7-3 and J usage is TRBJ2-1; the D gene is possibly TRBD1 (7 bases). Germline loops: CDR1 SGHTA, CDR2 FQGTGA. Trimming shortened V by 3 bases and J by 6 bases, and 12 bases separated the two germline ends. The CDR3 has 14 residues. CDR3 sequence reads: CASSLEGARNEQFF. The CDR3 DNA is TGTGCCAGCAGCTTGGAGGGGGCGCGCAATGAGCAGTTCTTC.

This rearrangement joins TRBV2 to TRBJ1-1; possible D gene TRBD1, 5 bases. Germline CDR1 reads SNHLY; CDR2 reads FYNNEI. The CDR3 has 14 residues. The germline V and J ends were trimmed by 4 bases and 5 bases, with 14 bases remaining between them. The CDR3 DNA reads as TGTGCCAGCAGTGGGACCGCATGGGGGACTGAAGCTTTCTTT. Amino acid sequence: CASSGTAWGTEAFF.

This clonotype has a count of ten or more. The chain couples TRBV5-1 to TRBJ2-1; 7 bases line up with TRBD2. The CDR3 sequence is 15 residues long. Losses at the gene ends were 7 bases for V and 7 bases for J; bases not matched to a gene: 14. Germline V gene data show CDR1 as SGHRS and CDR2 as YFSETQ. The CDR3 bases are TGCGCCAGCGGCCGGCAGGGAGGGTTGGGGAATGAGCAGTTCTTC. Amino acids: CASGRQGGLGNEQFF.

This clonotype turned up a few times. CDR3 residues: CSVATAEETQYF. CDR3 sequence (DNA): TGCAGCGTTGCGACAGCTGAAGAGACCCAGTACTTC. V is TRBV29-1 and J is TRBJ2-5; the D gene is possibly TRBD1 (5 bases). Trimming pared 4 bases from V and 3 bases from J, leaving 9 bases between. The CDR3 runs to 12 residues. Germline V gene data show CDR1 as SQVTM and CDR2 as ANQGSEA.

This clonotype was seen a handful of times. V gene TRBV12-3 or TRBV12-4 combines with J gene TRBJ1-6; 8 bases agree with TRBD1. There are 14 residues in the CDR3. V lost 3 bases to trimming and J lost 10 bases; unmatched junction nucleotides: 5. The CDR3 DNA reads as TGTGCCAGCAGTTTCGTTCGGACAGGGTCACCCCTCCACTTT. Translation: CASSFVRTGSPLHF.

The chain carries TRBV6-2 or TRBV6-3 and TRBJ1-5, with D unresolved. This CDR3 contains 14 residues. Germline lookup yields CDR1 MNHEY and CDR2 SVGEGT. Trimming left V 5 bases short and J 3 bases short, with 11 bases between. CDR3 protein: CASSPDISNQPQHF. The CDR3 DNA reads as TGTGCCAGCAGTCCTGACATATCCAATCAGCCCCAGCATTTT.

With respect to this clonotype: A much larger clone lies a single base off, so this may be a read error. This CDR3 reads CSATSGLAQNSEQFF. The CDR3 DNA reads TGCAGTGCTACCTCCGGACTCGCTCAAAACAGTGAGCAGTTCTTC. J is TRBJ2-1 and V is TRBV20-1; the D gene is possibly TRBD2 (5 bases). V lost 4 bases to trimming and J lost 9 bases, with 22 bases between them. The CDR3 totals 15 residues. Germline V lookup: CDR1 DFQATT, CDR2 SNEGSKA (reference sequence).

The gene calls are TRBV3-1 and TRBJ1-1; D gene uncertain. Deletions cut 0 bases from V and 11 bases from J, with 13 bases between. The germline CDR1 and CDR2 sequences are LGHDT and YNNKEL (reference sequence). The CDR3 contains 13 residues. CDR3 DNA sequence: TGTGCCAGCAGCCAAGATGAGGAGGGTCGGGCTTTCTTT. It specifies CASSQDEEGRAFF.

The V call is TRBV29-1, the J call TRBJ2-2; the D gene is possibly TRBD1 (6 bases). Germline V CDR1 and CDR2: SQVTM, ANQGSEA. The CDR3 sequence is 13 residues long. V lost 6 bases to trimming and J lost 1 base, with 9 bases between them. The DNA for the CDR3 is TGCAGCGTGGGACACCTGAACACCGGGGAGCTGTTTTTT. Its protein product is CSVGHLNTGELFF.

This clonotype was observed a handful of times. This chain uses TRBV27 with TRBJ1-1; D gene unclear. This CDR3 comprises 13 residues. CDR1 and CDR2 from the germline V gene are MNHEY and SMNVEV (reference sequence). V was pared by 10 bases and J by 1 base, with 13 bases between. This chain's CDR3 is CATGRSTNTEAFF. The CDR3 nucleotides are TGTGCCACCGGGCGGAGTACGAACACTGAAGCTTTCTTT.

This chain joins TRBV20-1 and TRBJ2-5, with D perhaps matching TRBD2 (6 bases). Germline CDR1 is DFQATT and CDR2 is SNEGSKA (reference sequence). Between the trimmed V and J ends, which lost 5 bases and 11 bases, there was a span of 21 bases. The CDR3 totals 13 residues. The CDR3 DNA sequence: TGCAGTGCTGGGGAACGGGGGAACAATGAGCAGTACTTC. This gives the protein CSAGERGNNEQYF.

This chain links TRBV6-2 or TRBV6-3 with TRBJ2-1, with unresolved D. V shed 7 bases and J shed 4 bases, with 8 bases lying between them. The germline gives CDR1 MNHEY, CDR2 SVGEGT. The CDR3 is 12 amino acids. The CDR3 region has the DNA TGTGCCAGCACGCAAGAGTACAATGAGCAGTTCTTC. Translated: CASTQEYNEQFF.

This clonotype was recorded a few times. The CDR3 is CASSFRYRDENTEAFF. Written as DNA, the CDR3 is TGCGCCAGCAGCTTTCGCTACAGGGACGAGAACACTGAAGCTTTCTTT. The rearrangement uses TRBV5-1 and TRBJ1-1, with D perhaps matching TRBD1 (6 bases). Trimming shortened V by 2 bases and J by 1 base, and 15 bases separated the two germline ends. CDR3 size: 16 residues. Germline CDR1 and CDR2: SGHRS and YFSETQ.